These T cell receptor beta chains were read from a single sample in a study of tumor-infiltrating lymphocytes in oesophageal squamous cell carcinoma. From the PCR reads, TCRdb called clonotypes with MiXCR, one entry per CDR3 protein. The sample consists of 8,500 to 9,000 distinct CDR3 sequences, roughly two thirds of them appearing once. Sequencing was performed on esophageal tumor tissue. The receptors derive from a female donor with esophageal squamous cell carcinoma. The CDR3 runs from the conserved cysteine through the conserved F or W. The D gene is left open where the match is weak. Rows may omit the clone size; those that give it use once, few, many or a size class.

j_call d_call v_call clone_size cdr3_aa cdr3_nt
TRBJ1-1 NA TRBV7-2 NA CASSPSQSLYNEQYF TGTGCCAGCAGCCCGAGTCAGTCACTCTACAATGAGCAGTACTTT
TRBJ2-7 TRBD1 TRBV14 once CASSRARDRQYSEQYF TGTGCCAGCAGCCGAGCCCGGGACAGGCAATACTCCGAGCAGTACTTC
TRBJ2-2 TRBD1 TRBV7-2 few CASSPYGTGAILGTGELFF TGTGCCAGCAGCCCGTACGGGACAGGGGCTATTTTGGGCACCGGGGAGCTGTTTTTT
TRBJ2-1 TRBD2 TRBV10-3 few CAIRIDSGAYNEQFF TGTGCCATCAGAATCGATAGCGGGGCCTACAATGAGCAGTTCTTC
TRBJ2-5 TRBD1 TRBV7-6 once CASSRDRGQETQYF TGTGCCAGCAGCCGAGACAGGGGGCAAGAGACCCAGTACTTC
TRBJ1-1 NA TRBV28 NA CASSLLGAGNTEAFF TGTGCCAGCAGTTTATTAGGGGCAGGAAACACTGAAGCTTTCTTT
TRBJ2-1 NA TRBV12-5 few CASGLGRFNEQFF TGTGCTAGTGGTTTGGGGAGATTCAATGAGCAGTTCTTC
TRBJ2-5 TRBD1 TRBV5-1 once CASSQGARETQYF TGCGCCAGCAGCCAGGGGGCTAGGGAGACCCAGTACTTC
TRBJ2-5 NA TRBV7-9 medium-sized CASSYPDGTRDQYF TGTGCCAGCAGCTACCCGGACGGGACGAGAGACCAGTACTTC
TRBJ1-3 NA TRBV6-5 NA CASSYQPIYF TGTGCCAGCAGTTATCAGCCCATATATTTT
TRBJ2-6 NA TRBV7-3 NA CASSVNSGANVLTF TGTGCCAGCAGCGTTAACTCTGGGGCCAACGTCCTGACTTTC
TRBJ1-4 TRBD1 TRBV7-1 NA CASSPNRGRTNEKLFF TGTGCCAGCAGTCCAAACAGGGGGCGGACTAATGAAAAACTGTTTTTT
TRBJ2-1 NA TRBV7-2 once CASSLYRQGGNEQFF TGTGCCAGCAGCTTATACCGACAGGGAGGAAATGAGCAGTTCTTC
TRBJ1-2 NA TRBV6-2/TRBV6-3 once CASRNGVQDGYTF TGTGCCAGCAGGAACGGGGTCCAGGATGGCTACACCTTC
TRBJ2-5 NA TRBV7-2 NA CASSLLTDLETQYF TGTGCCAGCAGCTTACTCACAGACCTGGAGACCCAGTACTTC